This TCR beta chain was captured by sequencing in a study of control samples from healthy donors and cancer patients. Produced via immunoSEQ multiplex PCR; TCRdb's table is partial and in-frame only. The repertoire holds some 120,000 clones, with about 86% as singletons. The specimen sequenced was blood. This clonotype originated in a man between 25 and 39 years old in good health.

The chain's CDR3 is CAVKGQEETQYF. CDR3 nucleotide sequence: TGTGCCGTAAAGGGGCAGGAAGAGACCCAGTACTTC. The chain is built from TRBV10-3 and TRBJ2-5; TRBD1 is a possible D gene (5 bases). This CDR3 is built from 12 residues. Looked up from germline, CDR1 is ENHRY and CDR2 is SYGVKD. V dropped 11 bases and J dropped 3 bases, with 13 bases sitting between them.